This TCR beta chain was sequenced during a study of STAT5B mutations in CD4+ large granular lymphocyte leukemia. Buffy coats from healthy blood donors served as controls. The repertoire was sequenced with immunoSEQ multiplex PCR; TCRdb's copy has only in-frame clones and lacks some. The table has around 33,000 clones, more than 65% seen once; the top ten hold around 2%. The CDR3 sequence is 14 residues long. The V and J ends lost 4 bases and 0 bases respectively, with 9 bases between them. The sequence derives from a human donor in good health. V usage is TRBV23-1 and J usage is TRBJ1-1, with a possible D match to TRBD1 (5 bases). TRBV23-1 is noted as an ORF with a role that remains uncertain. Sequenced: CD4+ T cells from blood buffy coats. This CDR3 reads CASSPRDLNTEAFF. As DNA, the CDR3 is TGCGCCAGCAGTCCCAGGGACCTGAACACTGAAGCTTTCTTT.